The clone carrying this TCR beta chain has a count of ten or more. Its antigen is currently unknown. Sequencing input was equivalent genomic DNA from CVID and controls. Sequencing was performed with immunoSEQ multiplex PCR; in TCRdb, only in-frame clones are kept and a portion is missing. Sampling found some 9,700 clones, none seen once. The source of the sample is a study of T cell clonality in common variable immunodeficiency. Study-level findings and limits: Fewer deletions and N-nucleotide insertions were reportedly seen in common variable immunodeficiency TCR beta sequences. Links between repertoire features and CVID complications were heterogeneity-limited.

The receptor comes from a human donor with common variable immunodeficiency. Specimen: peripheral blood mononuclear cells.

CDR3 bases read: TGTGCCATCACTAAGGGGACAGGTTCGTACGAG. This encodes CAITKGTGSYE. The entire CDR3 reads CAITKGTGSYEQYF. The chain couples TRBV10-3 to TRBJ2-7, with TRBD1 matching over 8 bases. The read falls 3 residues short of the CDR3 end, and the missing part is taken from the germline J gene. There are 14 residues in the CDR3. The ends lost 7 bases at V and 4 bases at J; junction bases unmatched: 9. Germline V gene lookup returns CDR1 ENHRY and CDR2 SYGVKD.